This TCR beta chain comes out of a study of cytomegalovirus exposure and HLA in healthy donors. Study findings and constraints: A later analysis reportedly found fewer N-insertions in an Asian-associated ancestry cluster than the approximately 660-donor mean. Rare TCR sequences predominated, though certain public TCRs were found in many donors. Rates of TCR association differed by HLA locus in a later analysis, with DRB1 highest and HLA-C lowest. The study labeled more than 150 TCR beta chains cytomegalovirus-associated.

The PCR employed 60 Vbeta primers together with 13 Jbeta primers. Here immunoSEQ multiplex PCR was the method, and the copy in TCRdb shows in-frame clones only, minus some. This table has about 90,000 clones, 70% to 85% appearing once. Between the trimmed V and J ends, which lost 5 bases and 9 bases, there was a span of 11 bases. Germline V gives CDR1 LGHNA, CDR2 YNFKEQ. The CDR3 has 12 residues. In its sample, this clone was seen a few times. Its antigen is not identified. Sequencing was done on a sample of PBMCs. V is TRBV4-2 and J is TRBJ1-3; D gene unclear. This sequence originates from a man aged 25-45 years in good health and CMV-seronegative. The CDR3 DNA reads TGTGCCAGCAGCAGGACCGCGGGCACCATATATTTT. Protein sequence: CASSRTAGTIYF.